What follows are 8 T cell receptor beta chains derived from one specimen sequenced in a study of brain T cells in children with intractable seizures. Method: immunoSEQ multiplex PCR; TCRdb's copy keeps in-frame clones and lacks some. The top ten clones hold roughly 5.7% of a sample with about 340,000 clones, over 90% of them seen once. Time point specified: blood from clinic visit 5 months post-surgery; TSC patient then seizure free. This material consisted of peripheral blood, taken approximately 5 months after surgery. The receptors were gathered from a boy under two years old with tuberous sclerosis and intractable seizures.

The gene calls are TRBV12-3 or TRBV12-4 and TRBJ1-1; tentatively, D is TRBD1 (6 bases). This CDR3 is 12 amino acids long. V was clipped by 7 bases and J by 4 bases, with 10 bases between them. DNA for the CDR3: TGTGCCAGCATCCGGGGGGCCACTGAAGCTTTCTTT. Amino acid sequence: CASIRGATEAFF.

J is TRBJ2-3 and V is TRBV2; 8 nucleotides align to TRBD2. This CDR3 is built from 12 residues. The germline V gene has CDR1 SNHLY and CDR2 FYNNEI. The V segment lost 6 bases and the J segment 5 bases; nucleotides outside the gene matches: 1. The DNA for the CDR3 is TGTGCCAGCAGCCGGGGGGGAGATACGCAGTATTTT. It is translated as CASSRGGDTQYF.

The rearrangement links TRBV18 to TRBJ1-5; D unresolved. Trimming took 2 bases from V and 6 from J, leaving 8 bases between them. The length of the CDR3 is 13 residues. Looked up from germline, CDR1 is KGHSH and CDR2 is LQKENI. CDR3 bases: TGTGCCAGCTCACCAGGGGAAAGTCAGCCCCAGCATTTT. Its protein product is CASSPGESQPQHF. Complete variable domain (other parts from reference TRBV18 and TRBJ1-5): NAGVMQNPRHLVRRRGQEARLRCSPMKGHSHVYWYRQLPEEGLKFMVYLQKENIIDESGMPKERFSAEFPKEGPSILRIQQVVRGDSAAYFCASSPGESQPQHFGDGTRLSIL.

This sequence joins TRBV28 and TRBJ1-1; D remains unclear. Trimming left V 7 bases short and J 3 bases short, with 12 bases between. Germline V CDR1 and CDR2: MDHEN, SYDVKM. This CDR3 has 13 amino acids. As DNA, the CDR3 is TGTGCCAGCACGTGGGCCGGGGACACTGAAGCTTTCTTT. It specifies CASTWAGDTEAFF.

The chain joins TRBV10-1 to TRBJ2-1; no clear D gene. Per germline, CDR1 WNHNN and CDR2 SYGVQD (reference sequence). The V end was cut by 2 bases, the J end by 1 base, with 12 bases between. The CDR3 is 16 residues long. The CDR3 DNA reads as TGCGCCAGCAGTGAGGGCGGAGAGTCGTCCTACAATGAGCAGTTCTTC. This encodes CASSEGGESSYNEQFF.

The chain employs TRBV19 and TRBJ1-2; TRBD1 aligns across 10 bases. The CDR3 runs to 15 residues. V dropped 3 bases and J dropped 8; count of bases not matched to a gene: 9. CDR1 is LNHDA and CDR2 is SQIVND in the germline V gene (reference sequence). CDR3 amino acids: CASSIGTGEYRGYTF. The CDR3 nucleotides read TGTGCCAGTAGTATCGGGACAGGGGAGTATCGCGGCTACACCTTC. The variable domain in full, completed from reference TRBV19 and TRBJ1-2, reads DGGITQSPKYLFRKEGQNVTLSCEQNLNHDAMYWYRQDPGQGLRLIYYSQIVNDFQKGDIAEGYSVSREKKESFPLTVTSAQKNPTAFYLCASSIGTGEYRGYTFGSGTRLTVV.

This sequence joins TRBV15 and TRBJ1-3; 9 nucleotides match TRBD1. Losses at the gene ends were 3 bases for V and 2 bases for J; bases not matched to a gene: 5. CDR1 and CDR2 (germline): LNHNV, YYDKDF (reference sequence). This CDR3 region has 16 residues. The CDR3 nucleotides read TGTGCCACCAGCAGTCTACAGGGGGCAGCTGGAAACACCATATATTTT. Translated, it gives CATSSLQGAAGNTIYF.

This chain uses TRBV27 with TRBJ2-3, with D possibly being TRBD2 (6 bases). CDR1 and CDR2 from the germline V gene are MNHEY and SMNVEV (reference sequence). The CDR3 has 15 amino acids. V lost 1 base, J lost 2 bases, and 10 bases lay in between. The CDR3 DNA is TGTGCCAGCAGTTTATTAGGAGGGTACACAGATACGCAGTATTTT. Protein: CASSLLGGYTDTQYF.